This paragraph reports one T cell receptor beta chain. The target antigen is unknown. The PCR used 60 Vbeta and 13 Jbeta primers. Sequencing used immunoSEQ multiplex PCR; TCRdb keeps in-frame clones, though not all of them. The sample consists of about 110,000 clones, roughly 70% of them appearing once. Germline CDR1 is SGHTA and CDR2 is FQGNSA. V dropped 2 bases and J dropped 5 bases, with 10 bases sitting between them. The CDR3 loop spans 14 amino acids. This entry comes from a study of cytomegalovirus exposure and HLA in healthy donors. Points from the study as a whole: In a later analysis, HLA-associated TCR beta chains were more clonally expanded than equally common others. A previous analysis found most TCR beta V segments productive roughly 87% or roughly 30% of the time.

The sample consisted of PBMCs. The receptor's source is a man in his forties or fifties in good health and CMV-seronegative. This rearrangement joins TRBV7-2 to TRBJ2-1; D gene unclear. In DNA form, the CDR3 reads TGTGCCAGCAGCTTATCTCTCCGGGACAATGAGCAGTTCTTC. It encodes CASSLSLRDNEQFF. Drawing the rest from reference TRBV7-2 and TRBJ2-1, the complete variable domain is GAGVSQSPSNKVTEKGKDVELRCDPISGHTALYWYRQSLGQGLEFLIYFQGNSAPDKSGLPSDRFSAERTGGSVSTLTIQRTQQEDSAVYLCASSLSLRDNEQFFGPGTRLTVL.